The 20 T cell receptor beta chains in this list originate from one sample, sequenced in a study of human T cells and chemical hapten exposure. TCRdb used MiXCR to reprocess the RACE reads, holding one entry per CDR3 protein. Of approximately 100,000 distinct CDR3 sequences in the sample, about a tenth were seen once. Specified time point: patch test 2, 6 weeks after DPC sensitization. Treatment meaning: therapeutic diphenylcyclopropenone sensitization with weekly scalp DPC. The sequencing here drew on whole blood, taken in connection with sensitization to the hapten diphenylcyclopropenone (DPC). The source of these receptors is a woman between 35 and 50 years old with alopecia areata. Some clones in this sample may be carry-over from other donors' samples.

This chain joins TRBV5-4 and TRBJ1-2, with TRBD1 matching over 10 bases. The V segment lost 3 bases and the J segment 5 bases; nucleotides outside the gene matches: 7. Germline loops: CDR1 SGHNT, CDR2 YYREEE (reference sequence). The length of the CDR3 is 15 residues. The CDR3 protein is CASSSRTGGVYGYTF. CDR3 nucleotide sequence: TGTGCCAGCAGCTCCCGGACAGGGGGTGTATATGGCTACACCTTC.

The V call is TRBV7-2, the J call TRBJ2-3, with 7 bases lining up with TRBD1. In germline, CDR1 is SGHTA, CDR2 FQGNSA. With V trimmed by 3 bases and J by 4 bases, 7 bases remained unmatched. CDR3 length: 15 residues. CDR3 bases: TGTGCCAGCAGCTTCCTCGACAGGGTCCCAGATACGCAGTATTTT. Its translation is CASSFLDRVPDTQYF.

This clonotype was seen many times. CDR3 in DNA: TGTGCCAGCAGTTTCGAGGGGGCGCAGGCCGAGGGGAAAGCTTTCTTT. Protein: CASSFEGAQAEGKAFF. V usage is TRBV28 and J usage is TRBJ1-1; 7 nucleotides agree with TRBD1. J gave up 9 bases and V 3 bases, and 16 bases lay outside the gene matches. Germline V CDR1 and CDR2: MDHEN, SYDVKM. The CDR3 length is 16 residues. Using reference TRBV28 and TRBJ1-1 for the parts outside the CDR3, the full variable domain is DVKVTQSSRYLVKRTGEKVFLECVQDMDHENMFWYRQDPGLGLRLIYFSYDVKMKEKGDIPEGYSVSREKKERFSLILESASTNQTSMYLCASSFEGAQAEGKAFFGQGTRLTVV.

The rearrangement links TRBV7-8 to TRBJ2-7; 14 nucleotides line up with TRBD2. Per germline, CDR1 SGHVS and CDR2 FQNEAQ. This CDR3 has 17 amino acids. V shed 5 bases and J 2 bases; nucleotides not matched to a gene: 8. The CDR3 region is CASSAGLAGGLTYEQYF. Here the CDR3 DNA reads TGTGCCAGCAGCGCAGGACTAGCGGGGGGCCTCACCTACGAGCAGTACTTC.

This clonotype was picked up many times. The gene calls are TRBV20-1 and TRBJ1-2; D is unresolved. Germline assignment: CDR1 DFQATT and CDR2 SNEGSKA (reference sequence). V lost 3 bases and J 3 bases, leaving 5 bases between the germline ends. This CDR3 is 11 amino acids long. The CDR3 DNA is TGCAGTGCTAGTCCGGACTATGGCTACACCTTC. Translating gives CSASPDYGYTF.

Many counts were recorded for this clonotype. This chain connects TRBV18 to TRBJ2-4; no definite D call. Deletions cut 3 bases from V and 6 bases from J, with 6 bases between. Germline CDR1 and CDR2: KGHSH and LQKENI. CDR3 length: 12 residues. In DNA form, the CDR3 reads TGTGCCAGCTCACCCATGGGAAACATTCAGTACTTC. Amino acids: CASSPMGNIQYF.

This rearrangement joins TRBV6-6 to TRBJ2-7, with 7 bases that match TRBD1. The CDR3 loop spans 14 amino acids. The ends lost 0 bases at V and 7 bases at J; junction bases unmatched: 6. CDR1 and CDR2 (germline): MNHNY, SVGAGI (reference sequence). CDR3 loop: CASSYSAGGGEQYF. CDR3 in DNA: TGTGCCAGCAGTTACTCGGCAGGGGGTGGGGAGCAGTACTTC.

J is TRBJ1-5 and V is TRBV7-2; D remains ambiguous. The CDR3 is made up of 13 amino acids. V shed 5 bases and J shed 4 bases, with 9 bases lying between them. Germline values: CDR1 SGHTA, CDR2 FQGNSA. CDR3 residues: CASSTDINQPQHF. For the CDR3, the DNA is TGTGCCAGCAGCACTGACATAAATCAGCCCCAGCATTTT. The variable domain in full, completed from reference TRBV7-2 and TRBJ1-5, reads GAGVSQSPSNKVTEKGKDVELRCDPISGHTALYWYRQSLGQGLEFLIYFQGNSAPDKSGLPSDRFSAERTGGSVSTLTIQRTQQEDSAVYLCASSTDINQPQHFGDGTRLSIL.

Ten or more counts support this clonotype. The gene calls are TRBV14 and TRBJ1-1; 7 nucleotides line up with TRBD1. The germline V gene has CDR1 SGHDN and CDR2 FVKESK. This CDR3 is 17 amino acids long. The trim removed 1 base at V and 4 bases at J, leaving 12 bases unmatched. CDR3 region: CASSQGGVRDSVTEAFF. The CDR3 DNA reads TGTGCCAGCAGCCAAGGGGGGGTCCGGGACAGTGTCACTGAAGCTTTCTTT.

This clonotype was seen only a few times. The chain employs TRBV14 and TRBJ2-1; the D is unclear. This CDR3 is built from 14 residues. CDR1 and CDR2 (germline): SGHDN, FVKESK. V dropped 0 bases and J dropped 7 bases, with 10 bases sitting between them. The CDR3 region has the DNA TGTGCCAGCAGCCAAGATTGGGTAGGAAATGAGCAGTTCTTC. This gives the protein CASSQDWVGNEQFF.

The chain uses TRBV12-3 or TRBV12-4 and TRBJ1-6, with D perhaps TRBD1 (6 bases). The CDR3 has 16 residues. The V end was cut by 6 bases, the J end by 0 bases, with 12 bases between. The CDR3 here is CASSRQASSYNSPLHF. CDR3 nucleotides: TGTGCCAGCAGCAGACAGGCTAGCTCCTATAATTCACCCCTCCACTTT.

This clonotype was observed a few times. The V and J genes are TRBV20-1 and TRBJ1-5; D ambiguous. The CDR3 spans 13 residues. CDR1 is DFQATT, CDR2 SNEGSKA, per germline (reference sequence). Trimming shortened V by 0 bases and J by 4 bases, and 7 bases separated the two germline ends. As DNA, the CDR3 is TGCAGTGCTAGAGACACCGGAAATCAGCCCCAGCATTTT. Its protein is CSARDTGNQPQHF.

This clonotype has at least ten counts. The V and J genes are TRBV12-3 or TRBV12-4 and TRBJ2-7; D may be TRBD1 (5 bases). Trimming removed 3 bases at V and 3 bases at J, with 15 bases between. The CDR3 is made up of 15 amino acids. CDR3 loop: CASSFKGLRGYEQYF. The DNA of the CDR3 is TGTGCCAGCAGTTTCAAAGGGTTAAGGGGCTACGAGCAGTACTTC.

The chain carries TRBV7-6 and TRBJ2-7; D call uncertain. Germline CDR1 is SGHVS and CDR2 is FNYEAQ. V was clipped by 3 bases and J by 7 bases, with 16 bases between them. The CDR3 spans 14 residues. The chain's CDR3 is CASSLEGSPVEQYF. DNA for the CDR3: TGTGCCAGCAGCTTGGAAGGGTCCCCCGTGGAGCAGTACTTC.

Many counts were recorded for this clonotype. The chain employs TRBV3-1 and TRBJ2-2; D is perhaps TRBD1 or TRBD2 (5 bases each). Between the trimmed V and J ends, which lost 1 base and 2 bases, there was a span of 17 bases. Germline-derived CDR1 and CDR2 are LGHDT and YNNKEL (reference sequence). This CDR3 has 18 amino acids. The CDR3, as DNA: TGTGCCAGCAGCCAAGTGCGGTATTACGGGGACAACACCGGGGAGCTGTTTTTT. Translating it yields CASSQVRYYGDNTGELFF.

This clonotype has ten or more counts. The chain recombines TRBV21-1 with TRBJ1-1; the DNA was not compared with TRBD1, the D call given in the table. TRBV21-1 is a documented pseudogene. The CDR3 consists of 12 residues. CDR3 sequence: CASSPGAPEAFF. The CDR3 nucleotides read TGTGCCAGCAGCCCCGGGGCCCCAGAAGCTTTCTTT.

The table lists this clonotype with many counts. The chain couples TRBV7-2 to TRBJ2-2, with D possibly matching TRBD2 (5 bases). V lost 3 bases to trimming and J lost 5 bases, with 13 bases between them. The CDR3 covers 15 residues. From germline, CDR1 is SGHTA and CDR2 FQGNSA. The CDR3 DNA follows: TGTGCCAGCAGCTTGGAAGGCTCGGGGACCGGGGAGCTGTTTTTT. It yields the protein CASSLEGSGTGELFF. Full variable domain (missing parts from reference TRBV7-2 and TRBJ2-2): GAGVSQSPSNKVTEKGKDVELRCDPISGHTALYWYRQSLGQGLEFLIYFQGNSAPDKSGLPSDRFSAERTGGSVSTLTIQRTQQEDSAVYLCASSLEGSGTGELFFGEGSRLTVL.

This clonotype was counted between two and nine times. The J gene is TRBJ1-1, the V gene TRBV6-5; TRBD1 matches at 8 bases. From germline, CDR1 is MNHEY and CDR2 SVGAGI. The CDR3 contains 15 residues. V dropped 0 bases and J dropped 2; count of bases not matched to a gene: 2. CDR3 DNA: TGTGCCAGCAGTTACTCTCCAGGGGGCAACACTGAAGCTTTCTTT. Protein product: CASSYSPGGNTEAFF.

The V gene is TRBV6-5, the J gene TRBJ2-7, with a tentative D call TRBD1 (5 bases). The CDR3 is made up of 16 amino acids. Germline V CDR1 and CDR2: MNHEY, SVGAGI. The V gene lost 1 base and the J gene lost 2 bases, with 15 bases spanning the gap. The CDR3 region has the DNA TGTGCCAGCAGTTACTGGGTGGGGCAGTCCCCCTACGAGCAGTACTTC. Protein: CASSYWVGQSPYEQYF.

This sequence joins TRBV10-2 and TRBJ2-5, with D uncertain. CDR3 size: 12 residues. CDR1 is WSHSY and CDR2 is SAAADI in the germline V gene. The V gene lost 8 bases and the J gene lost 4 bases, with 11 bases spanning the gap. In DNA, the CDR3 is TGCGCCAGCCACGGGCCGGGAGAGACCCAGTACTTC. This codes for CASHGPGETQYF.